This T cell receptor (beta chain) was observed in a study of T cells in Graves' hyperthyroidism and ophthalmopathy (dated by TCRdb to between 2018 and 2021). With regard to the full study: Peripheral blood samples were taken at initial diagnosis, before any treatment was given. A discovery cohort of approximately 100 patients, 43 with Graves' ophthalmopathy and 55 to 60 with stable Graves' hyperthyroidism, was used to find distinguishing TCR V-J signatures. An independent validation cohort of fewer than 20 hyperthyroidism patients and approximately 16 patients who later progressed to ophthalmopathy tested prospective prediction of ophthalmopathy. The approximately 95 discovery patients were divided at random into training and test sets in a 7:3 ratio. In roughly six Graves' hyperthyroidism patients, the study also compared T-cell repertoires from thyroid tissue with T-cell repertoires from blood. After blood sampling, hyperthyroidism patients were treated with methimazole at a starting dose of 30 mg daily, and ophthalmopathy patients were treated with high-dose intravenous methylprednisolone. According to the paper, TCR Vbeta CDR3 sequencing was carried out on around 140 peripheral blood samples, which came from under 50 ophthalmopathy, 70 to 80 hyperthyroidism and approximately 17 progressor patients.

The germline V end is reduced by 7 bases and the J end by 5 bases; junction bases left unmatched: 9. Looking up the germline V gene (reference sequence) yields CDR1 DFQATT and CDR2 SNEGSKA. Taken from cysteine to phenylalanine, the CDR3 has 13 residues. Only the CDR3 DNA stays, 39 bases, in frame from base 1. This clonotype was detected only a few times. Its antigen is still unknown. No base quality values were provided; no much bigger clone lies one nucleotide off. General conclusions and limits of the study: In validation, the model predicted progression to ophthalmopathy a median of about 6.5 months before onset, with approximately 71% sensitivity and roughly 73% specificity. Sample size was not statistically predetermined, and investigators were not blinded to group allocation. Most expanded thyroid clonotypes (frequency above 0.001) were also detected in blood, suggesting blood repertoires may reflect thyroid immune responses. Ophthalmopathy was separated from stable hyperthyroidism by a 13 V-J signature model, with around 90% sensitivity and about 81% specificity obtained in cross-validation and 80%/75% obtained in testing.

Hyperthyroidism patients were newly diagnosed, with disease duration under 2 months, and aged 18 to 65 years. Patients with uncontrolled infections, other autoimmune diseases, pregnancy or lactation were excluded. Diagnoses were based on clinical symptoms, serum thyroxine and TRAb, thyroid ultrasound and orbital computed tomography. Blood from progressor patients was collected at the time of first diagnosis with hyperthyroidism, before any ophthalmopathy symptoms had appeared. PBMCs were separated from under 11 ml of fresh peripheral blood using Ficoll-Paque density gradient centrifugation. Patients classed as progressors first received a Graves' hyperthyroidism diagnosis and then went on to develop ophthalmopathy during follow-up. Total RNA was extracted with Trizol reagent, and quality was checked on an Agilent 2100 Bioanalyzer. The TCR beta CDR3 regions were amplified from RNA transcripts. A first-round RT-PCR of the TCR CDR3 used the HTBI primer set with the Qiagen OneStep RT-PCR kit. The libraries were constructed in a second round of multiplex PCR and then size-selected and purified. The libraries were sequenced on an Illumina HiSeq2000 using paired-end 100 bp reads. The authors' analysis ran thus. Raw data were processed with SOAPnuke, discarding reads with adapters, uncalled bases, mean Phred below 15, or no exact constant-primer or identifier match. High-quality paired reads were merged using COPE v1.2.5, and each unique nucleotide sequence was defined as a clonotype. MiTCR v1.1 was used to align the clonotypes against IMGT TRBV, TRBD and TRBJ reference segments. Analysis was restricted to V-J combinations with a frequency above 0.0001, which covered roughly 99% of repertoires. The TCS score was defined as the ratio of F50 (clonal expansion) to E x V (chaos), calculated using BLOSUM62-based TCRdist between CDR3 peptides within each V-J. Welch's t-statistics and random forest reduced just over 500 V-J features to about 13, which were used in a naive Bayes classifier (R e1071). TCRdb reran the public reads through fastp at Q25 and MiXCR, keeping productive beta chains. Rows are combined by CDR3 protein, so each entry shows the most common genes and DNA. These V and J calls derive from TCRdb rather than the authors' analysis. In all, the sample holds hundreds of thousands of distinct CDR3 sequences, and around a sixth of those were seen once. Over 15% of the sample is in the top ten clones.

Input material: blood. The receptor was derived from a woman in her forties or fifties with Graves' hyperthyroidism that later progressed to Graves' ophthalmopathy. This receptor chain uses TRBV20-1 and TRBJ2-3, with TRBD1 matching 7 junction bases. Here the CDR3 is given as CSGGGVFGDTQYF. Here is the DNA: TGCAGTGGAGGGGGCGTATTTGGAGATACGCAGTATTTT.